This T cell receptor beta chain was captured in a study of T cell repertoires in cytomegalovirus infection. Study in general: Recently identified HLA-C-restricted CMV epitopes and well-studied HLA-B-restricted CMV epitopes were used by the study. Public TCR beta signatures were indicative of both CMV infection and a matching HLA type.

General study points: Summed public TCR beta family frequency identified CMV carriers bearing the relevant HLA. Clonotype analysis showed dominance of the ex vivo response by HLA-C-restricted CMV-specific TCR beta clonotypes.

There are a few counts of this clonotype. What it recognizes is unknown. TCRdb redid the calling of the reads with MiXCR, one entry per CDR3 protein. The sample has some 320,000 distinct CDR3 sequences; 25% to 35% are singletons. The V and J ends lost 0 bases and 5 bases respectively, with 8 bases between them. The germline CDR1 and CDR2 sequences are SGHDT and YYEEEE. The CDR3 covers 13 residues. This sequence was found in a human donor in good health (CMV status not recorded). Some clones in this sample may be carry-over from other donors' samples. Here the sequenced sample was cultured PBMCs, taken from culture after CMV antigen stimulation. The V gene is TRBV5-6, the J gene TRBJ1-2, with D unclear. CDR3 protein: CASSLGPSYGYTF. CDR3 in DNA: TGTGCCAGCAGCTTGGGGCCTTCTTATGGCTACACCTTC.